The 26 T cell receptor beta chains listed next were all sequenced from one sample in a study of vaccination effects on CD4 cells after COVID-19. The repertoire was sequenced with immunoSEQ multiplex PCR; TCRdb's copy has only in-frame clones and lacks some. Among 27,000 or so clones listed, around 75% were seen once. ViraFEST expansion of antigen-specific CD4+ T cells with viral peptide pools preceded sequencing. Culture proceeded for more than nine days, and CD4+ T cells were then isolated. No vaccinee had earlier SARS-CoV-2 infection, and nucleocapsid antibodies were negative. Antigens for these TCRs are unknown. Specimen: CD4+ T cells from PBMCs cultured with HCoV-NL63 spike peptides, collected before COVID-19 vaccination. These receptors were collected from a human donor who received a COVID-19 vaccine.

This rearrangement joins TRBV9 to TRBJ2-1, with 9 bases fitting TRBD2. Germline-derived CDR1 and CDR2 are SGDLS and YYNGEE. The CDR3 is 16 amino acids. The V gene end was trimmed by 3 bases and the J gene end by 4 bases; junction bases not matched to a gene: 8. CDR3 residues: CASSAKTSGGYNEQFF. The CDR3 DNA is TGTGCCAGCAGCGCCAAGACTAGCGGAGGATACAATGAGCAGTTCTTC.

This chain uses TRBV5-1 with TRBJ1-2, with TRBD1 matching over 7 bases. The V and J ends lost 4 bases and 5 bases, in that order; junction bases with no gene match: 5. This CDR3 contains 13 residues. Germline loops: CDR1 SGHRS, CDR2 YFSETQ. CDR3 coding DNA: TGCGCCAGCAGCCCCCCAGGGGGGTATGGCTACACCTTC. This gives the protein CASSPPGGYGYTF.

The rearrangement uses TRBV27 and TRBJ2-3; possible D gene TRBD2, 5 bases. V dropped 10 bases and J dropped 2 bases, with 19 bases sitting between them. CDR1 and CDR2 from the germline V gene are MNHEY and SMNVEV (reference sequence). This CDR3 region has 15 residues. CDR3 region: CATSVRRGHTDTQYF. Written as DNA, the CDR3 is TGTGCCACCTCCGTCCGGCGAGGGCACACAGATACGCAGTATTTT.

This chain uses TRBV18 with TRBJ2-3; 9 bases fit TRBD2. Trimming removed 2 bases from V and 8 bases from J; junction bases left unmatched: 8. The CDR3 spans 15 residues. Germline V gene data show CDR1 as KGHSH and CDR2 as LQKENI. CDR3 DNA sequence: TGTGCCAGCTCACCATACCCGGGACTAGCTCTTACGCAGTATTTT. Translating gives CASSPYPGLALTQYF.

The chain combines TRBV1 with TRBJ2-3; TRBD1, the table's D call, was not compared with the DNA. TRBV1 is assigned pseudogene status. This CDR3 spans 17 amino acids. The DNA for the CDR3 is TGCACCAGCAGCCAAGATAGGCACAGGTCCATCACAGATACGCAGTATTTT. Amino acid sequence: CTSSQDRHRSITDTQYF.

This clone was seen a handful of times. The V gene is TRBV10-3, the J gene TRBJ2-1, with 9 bases aligning to TRBD2. CDR3 length: 14 amino acids. Trimming cost V 11 bases and J 4 bases; bases outside gene matches: 9. Germline V lookup: CDR1 ENHRY, CDR2 SYGVKD. CDR3 DNA: TGTGCCGTACGGGGACTAGCTCCATACAATGAGCAGTTCTTC. Protein: CAVRGLAPYNEQFF.

With regard to this clone: One end of the junction is discordant with germline, which a read error may explain. The genes are TRBV30 and TRBJ1-2; perhaps TRBD1 as D (5 bases). The CDR3 spans 15 residues. Per the germline V gene, CDR1 is GTSNPN and CDR2 is SVGIG (reference sequence). The CDR3 DNA is TGTGCCTGGAGTGTTCTAAGGGGCAGGGCCTCCTCAACAGCCTTC. Translating it yields CAWSVLRGRASSTAF.

This clone was seen only a few times. The J gene is TRBJ2-7, the V gene TRBV6-6; 7 bases fit TRBD2. The CDR3 contains 13 residues. V shed 8 bases and J 2 bases; nucleotides not matched to a gene: 6. Germline CDR1 MNHNY, CDR2 SVGAGI (reference sequence). This CDR3 is CASRGAGTYEQYF. DNA of the CDR3: TGTGCCAGCCGTGGAGCGGGGACCTACGAGCAGTACTTC.

V gene TRBV9 combines with J gene TRBJ2-7; D is ambiguous. Trimming shortened V by 3 bases and J by 2 bases, and 9 bases separated the two germline ends. The CDR3 extends over 13 amino acids. CDR1 and CDR2 from the germline V gene are SGDLS and YYNGEE. This chain's CDR3 is CASSARLAYEQYF. CDR3 bases: TGTGCCAGCAGCGCTAGACTGGCCTACGAGCAGTACTTC.

The CDR3 spells CASSGPPDTEAFF. Here the CDR3 DNA reads TGTGCCAGCAGTGGACCCCCGGACACTGAAGCTTTCTTT. V and J are TRBV2 and TRBJ1-1; D call uncertain. Trimming took off 4 bases at V and 3 bases at J, with 9 bases between the two ends. The germline V gene encodes CDR1 SNHLY and CDR2 FYNNEI. The CDR3 length is 13 residues. The entire variable domain, with the rest obtained from reference TRBV2 and TRBJ1-1, is as follows: EPEVTQTPSHQVTQMGQEVILRCVPISNHLYFYWYRQILGQKVEFLVSFYNNEISEKSEIFDDQFSVERPDGSNFTLKIRSTKLEDSAMYFCASSGPPDTEAFFGQGTRLTVV.

This clone appeared a few times. The CDR3 sequence: CASSGTGGGEAFF. CDR3 DNA: TGTGCCAGCAGCGGTACAGGGGGCGGTGAAGCTTTCTTT. The rearrangement uses TRBV5-6 and TRBJ1-1; 9 bases are shared with TRBD1. CDR1 and CDR2 from the germline V gene are SGHDT and YYEEEE. The V segment lost 4 bases and the J segment 7 bases; nucleotides outside the gene matches: 5. The CDR3 covers 13 residues.

This clone has more than one count but fewer than ten. This chain connects TRBV6-1 to TRBJ1-2, with D possibly TRBD1 on 5 matching bases. Trimming removed 2 bases from V and 3 bases from J, with 19 bases in between. The CDR3 runs to 17 residues. Germline-derived CDR1 and CDR2 are MNHNS and SASEGT. The CDR3 region is CASSERDRGRPHYGYTF. Written as DNA, the CDR3 is TGTGCCAGCAGTGAACGGGACCGCGGCCGCCCCCACTATGGCTACACCTTC.

In nucleotides, the CDR3 is TGTGCCAGCAGTTTACACGCACAGGGCACGCAGTATTTT. This sequence encodes CASSLHAQGTQYF. The chain couples TRBV12-3 or TRBV12-4 to TRBJ2-3; the D gene is possibly TRBD1 (6 bases). V lost 2 bases, J lost 9 bases, and 12 bases lay in between. The CDR3 is made up of 13 amino acids.

The chain is built from TRBV19 and TRBJ1-5; TRBD1 matches at 10 bases. The V gene end was trimmed by 6 bases and the J gene end by 0 bases; junction bases not matched to a gene: 23. The CDR3 covers 22 residues. The germline V gene has CDR1 LNHDA and CDR2 SQIVND (reference sequence). This CDR3 reads CASRPTTGTGVGPIYSNQPQHF. CDR3 bases: TGTGCCAGTAGGCCAACCACCGGGACAGGGGTGGGCCCCATCTATAGCAATCAGCCCCAGCATTTT.

This sequence joins TRBV2 and TRBJ1-4, with TRBD1 identical over 9 bases. In germline, CDR1 is SNHLY, CDR2 FYNNEI. This CDR3 is built from 15 residues. Trimming took 4 bases from V and 7 from J; bases not matched to a gene: 7. The CDR3 nucleotides are TGTGCCAGCAGTGGGGCGGGACAGGGTGCTGAAAAACTGTTTTTT. Translating gives CASSGAGQGAEKLFF.

The J gene is TRBJ1-5, the V gene TRBV29-1; weak D call: TRBD1 (6 bases). The CDR3 sequence is 12 residues long. Germline-derived CDR1 and CDR2 are SQVTM and ANQGSEA. V lost 6 bases, J lost 4 bases, and 10 bases lay in between. CDR3 sequence (DNA): TGCAGCGTCGCTGACAGGAATCAGCCCCAGCATTTT. Translating gives CSVADRNQPQHF.

Comment on this clone: One end of the junction does not line up with germline, which may come from a read error. This sequence joins TRBV7-7 and TRBJ2-1; 7 positions match TRBD2. Looked up from germline, CDR1 is SSHAT and CDR2 is FNYEAQ (reference sequence). The CDR3 sequence is 15 residues long. CDR3 DNA: TGTGCTAGCAGCCATCGACTAGCCCCCTACAATGAGCAGTTCTTC. It translates to CASSHRLAPYNEQFF.

The chain has TRBV4-3 and TRBJ1-4; D is unresolved. This CDR3 has 14 residues. Germline V CDR1 and CDR2: LGHNA, YSLEER. Trimming took off 0 bases at V and 8 bases at J, with 10 bases between the two ends. CDR3 region: CASSQDHSLEKLFF. CDR3 in DNA: TGCGCCAGCAGCCAAGATCATTCACTAGAAAAACTGTTTTTT.

Remarks on this clone: Mismatch with germline at one junction end may stem from a read error. The chain joins TRBV15 to TRBJ1-6; 7 bases match TRBD1. There are 12 residues in the CDR3. Per the germline V gene, CDR1 is LNHNV and CDR2 is YYDKDF (reference sequence). CDR3 bases: TGTGCCACCAGCCGCCGGGACAGCCCACCAATCTTT. This gives the protein CATSRRDSPPIF. The full variable domain, with the rest looked up from reference TRBV15 and TRBJ1-6, is DAMVIQNPRYQVTQFGKPVTLSCSQTLNHNVMYWYQQKSSQAPKLLFHYYDKDFNNEADTPDNFQSRRPNTSFCFLDIRSPGLGDTAMYLCATSRRDSPPIFGNGTRLTVT.

V usage is TRBV15 and J usage is TRBJ2-5; the D gene is possibly TRBD1 (5 bases). This CDR3 has 15 residues. Germline loops: CDR1 LNHNV, CDR2 YYDKDF (reference sequence). V was cut by 2 bases and J by 2 bases, with 12 bases left in between. The CDR3 is CATSRTKDKQETQYF. The CDR3 bases are TGTGCCACCAGCAGAACTAAGGACAAACAAGAGACCCAGTACTTC.

This clone occurred once. The rearrangement links TRBV18 to TRBJ1-1; a weak D match, TRBD1 (5 bases). This CDR3 has 16 residues. Germline V gives CDR1 KGHSH, CDR2 LQKENI. V was pared by 3 bases and J by 8 bases, with 22 bases between. CDR3 in amino acids: CASSPSLSGRGVEAFF. The CDR3 bases are TGTGCCAGCTCACCTTCTTTGTCGGGGCGGGGTGTAGAAGCTTTCTTT.

This chain uses TRBV18 with TRBJ2-6, with TRBD2 identical over 7 bases. Per the germline V gene, CDR1 is KGHSH and CDR2 is LQKENI. Trimming took 3 bases from V and 0 from J; bases not matched to a gene: 2. CDR3 length: 16 residues. CDR3 residues: CASSPGGVSGANVLTF. The CDR3 DNA reads as TGTGCCAGCTCACCGGGAGGGGTCTCTGGGGCCAACGTCCTGACTTTC.

The chain carries TRBV7-3 and TRBJ2-7; TRBD1 is a possible D gene (5 bases). Trimming left V 2 bases short and J 7 bases short, with 12 bases between. The CDR3 contains 13 residues. Germline V gives CDR1 SGHTA, CDR2 FQGTGA. CDR3 nucleotides: TGTGCCAGCAGCTTATCCCAGGGCTATGAGCAGTACTTC. Its translation: CASSLSQGYEQYF.

The J gene is TRBJ1-2, the V gene TRBV5-1, with 8 bases identical to TRBD1. The V gene's germline CDR1 is SGHRS and CDR2 YFSETQ. J was trimmed by 3 bases and V by 0 bases; bases with no gene match: 4. The length of the CDR3 is 15 residues. The CDR3 is CASSLGTGSYYGYTF. Here the CDR3 DNA reads TGCGCCAGCAGCTTGGGGACAGGGAGCTACTATGGCTACACCTTC.

The rearrangement links TRBV18 to TRBJ2-5, with D maybe TRBD2 (5 bases). CDR1 KGHSH and CDR2 LQKENI come from the germline V gene. The CDR3 consists of 16 residues. Between the trimmed V and J ends, which lost 4 bases and 1 base, there was a span of 16 bases. For the CDR3, the DNA is TGTGCCAGCTCACATCGGAGTGATAGCGCCCAAGAGACCCAGTACTTC. Protein sequence: CASSHRSDSAQETQYF.

The table lists this clone with a few counts. V and J are TRBV5-1 and TRBJ1-6; unclear D gene. CDR1 is SGHRS, CDR2 YFSETQ, per germline. CDR3 length: 16 amino acids. V dropped 2 bases and J dropped 1 base, with 10 bases sitting between them. The CDR3 loop reads CASSLEFLSYNSPLHF. DNA for the CDR3: TGCGCCAGCAGCTTAGAGTTCCTGTCCTATAATTCACCCCTCCACTTT.